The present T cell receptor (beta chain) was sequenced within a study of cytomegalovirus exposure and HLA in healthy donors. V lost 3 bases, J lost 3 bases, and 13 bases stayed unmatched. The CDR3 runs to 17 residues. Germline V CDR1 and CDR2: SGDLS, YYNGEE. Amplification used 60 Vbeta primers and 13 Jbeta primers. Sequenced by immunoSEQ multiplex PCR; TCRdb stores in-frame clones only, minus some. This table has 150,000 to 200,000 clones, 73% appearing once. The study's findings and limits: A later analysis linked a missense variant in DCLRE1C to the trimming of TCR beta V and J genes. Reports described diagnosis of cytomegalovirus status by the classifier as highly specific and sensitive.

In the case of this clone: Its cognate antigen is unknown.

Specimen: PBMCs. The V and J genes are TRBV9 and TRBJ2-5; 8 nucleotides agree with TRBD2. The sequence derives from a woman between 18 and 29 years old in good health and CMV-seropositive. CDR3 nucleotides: TGTGCCAGCAGCGGAGGTTTGCGGGGGGCCAAAAAAGAGACCCAGTACTTC. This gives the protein CASSGGLRGAKKETQYF.